This T cell receptor beta chain was obtained from a study of blood T cell repertoires in COVID-19. The wider study: Samples taken during acute and convalescent COVID-19 were collected in the United States, Italy and Spain.

The germline V gene has CDR1 SGHRS and CDR2 YFSETQ. This CDR3 contains 15 residues. V lost 0 bases to trimming and J lost 3 bases; unmatched junction nucleotides: 4. Repertoires were generated with immunoSEQ multiplex PCR, while TCRdb's copy carries only in-frame clones and drops some. The table lists roughly 80,000 clones, about 80% of them singletons. The chain recombines TRBV5-1 with TRBJ2-7; 9 bases match TRBD1. Sequencing used peripheral blood. The clonotype originates from a human donor in a cohort sampled during active COVID-19. DNA of the CDR3: TGCGCCAGCAGCTTGGCAACAGGGGGCAACTACGAGCAGTACTTC. Encoded protein: CASSLATGGNYEQYF.